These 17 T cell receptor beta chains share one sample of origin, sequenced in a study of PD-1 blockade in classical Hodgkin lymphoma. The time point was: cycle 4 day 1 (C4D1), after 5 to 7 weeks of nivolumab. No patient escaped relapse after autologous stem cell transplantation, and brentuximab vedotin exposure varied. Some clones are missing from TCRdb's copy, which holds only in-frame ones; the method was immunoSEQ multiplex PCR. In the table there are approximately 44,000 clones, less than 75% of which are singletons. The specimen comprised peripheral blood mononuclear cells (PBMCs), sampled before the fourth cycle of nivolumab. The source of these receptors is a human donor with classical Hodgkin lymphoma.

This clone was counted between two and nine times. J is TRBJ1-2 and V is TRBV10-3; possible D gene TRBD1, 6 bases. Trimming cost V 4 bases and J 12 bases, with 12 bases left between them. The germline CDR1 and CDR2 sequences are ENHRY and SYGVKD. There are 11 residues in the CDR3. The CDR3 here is CAISGGGGHTF. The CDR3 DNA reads TGTGCCATCAGTGGGGGCGGGGGCCACACCTTC.

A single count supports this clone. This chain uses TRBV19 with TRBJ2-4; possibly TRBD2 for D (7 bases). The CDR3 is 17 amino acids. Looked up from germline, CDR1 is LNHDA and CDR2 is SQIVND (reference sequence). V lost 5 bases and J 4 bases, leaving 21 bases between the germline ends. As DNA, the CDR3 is TGTGCCAGTAGTTCTCGGGGGGCAGGCATGATTAAAAACATTCAGTACTTC. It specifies CASSSRGAGMIKNIQYF.

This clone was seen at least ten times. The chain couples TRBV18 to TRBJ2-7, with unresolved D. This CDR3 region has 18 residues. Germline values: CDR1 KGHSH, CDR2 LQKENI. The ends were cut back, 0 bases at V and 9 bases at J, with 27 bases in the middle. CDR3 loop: CASSPPGGRTMSLRGQYF. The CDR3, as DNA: TGTGCCAGCTCACCACCGGGCGGCAGAACTATGTCCCTACGAGGGCAGTACTTC.

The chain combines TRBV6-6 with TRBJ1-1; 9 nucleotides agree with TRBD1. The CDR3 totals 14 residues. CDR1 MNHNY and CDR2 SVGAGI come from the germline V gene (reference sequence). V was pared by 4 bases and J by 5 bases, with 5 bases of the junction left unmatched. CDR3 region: CASSFTTGGTEAFF. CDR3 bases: TGTGCCAGCAGTTTTACGACAGGGGGTACTGAAGCTTTCTTT.

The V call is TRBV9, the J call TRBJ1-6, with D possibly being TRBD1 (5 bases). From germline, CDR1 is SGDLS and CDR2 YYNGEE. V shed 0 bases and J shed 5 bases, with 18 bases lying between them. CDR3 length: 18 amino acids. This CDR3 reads CASSVDIGGGHHNSPLHF. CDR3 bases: TGTGCCAGCAGCGTAGATATTGGGGGAGGACATCATAATTCACCCCTCCACTTT.

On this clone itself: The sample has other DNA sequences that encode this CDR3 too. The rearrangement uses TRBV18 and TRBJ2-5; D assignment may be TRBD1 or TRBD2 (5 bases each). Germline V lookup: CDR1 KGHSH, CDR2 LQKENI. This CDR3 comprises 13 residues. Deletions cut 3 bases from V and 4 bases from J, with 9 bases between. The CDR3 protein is CASSPGAGETQYF. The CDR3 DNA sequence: TGTGCCAGCTCACCTGGGGCGGGAGAGACCCAGTACTTC.

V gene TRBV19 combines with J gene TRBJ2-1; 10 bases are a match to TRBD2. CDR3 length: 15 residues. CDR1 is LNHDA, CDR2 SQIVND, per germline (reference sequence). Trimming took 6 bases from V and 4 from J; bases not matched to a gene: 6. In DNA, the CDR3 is TGTGCCAGTAGCAAAACTAGCGGGGAGTACAATGAGCAGTTCTTC. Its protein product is CASSKTSGEYNEQFF.

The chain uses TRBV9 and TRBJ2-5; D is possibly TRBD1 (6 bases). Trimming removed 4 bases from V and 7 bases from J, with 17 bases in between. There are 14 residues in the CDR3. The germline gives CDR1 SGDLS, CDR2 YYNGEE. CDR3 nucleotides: TGTGCCAGCAGCCCCCGGACAGTTGGGGGGACCCAGTACTTC. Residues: CASSPRTVGGTQYF.

DNA of the CDR3: TGTGCCAGCAGCCCTAGCGGGGTCCCAGATACGCAGTATTTT. It translates to CASSPSGVPDTQYF. The J gene is TRBJ2-3, the V gene TRBV7-2; 9 bases are shared with TRBD2. V shed 5 bases, J shed 4 bases, and the junction held 4 bases outside the gene matches. This CDR3 region has 14 residues. Germline loops: CDR1 SGHTA, CDR2 FQGNSA.

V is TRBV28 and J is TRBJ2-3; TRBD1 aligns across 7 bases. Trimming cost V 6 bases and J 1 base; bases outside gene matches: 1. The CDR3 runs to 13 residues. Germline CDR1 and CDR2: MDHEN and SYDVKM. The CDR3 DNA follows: TGTGCCAGCAGCCAGGGGGGCACAGATACGCAGTATTTT. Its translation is CASSQGGTDTQYF.

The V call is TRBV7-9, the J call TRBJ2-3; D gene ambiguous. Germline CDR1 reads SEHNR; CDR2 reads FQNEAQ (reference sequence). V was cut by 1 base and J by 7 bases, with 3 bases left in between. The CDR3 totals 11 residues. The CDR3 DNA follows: TGTGCCAGCAGCTTAGACAATACGCAGTATTTT. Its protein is CASSLDNTQYF. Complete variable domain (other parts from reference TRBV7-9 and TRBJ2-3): DTGVSQNPRHKITKRGQNVTFRCDPISEHNRLYWYRQTLGQGPEFLTYFQNEAQLEKSRLLSDRFSAERPKGSFSTLEIQRTEQGDSAMYLCASSLDNTQYFGPGTRLTVL.

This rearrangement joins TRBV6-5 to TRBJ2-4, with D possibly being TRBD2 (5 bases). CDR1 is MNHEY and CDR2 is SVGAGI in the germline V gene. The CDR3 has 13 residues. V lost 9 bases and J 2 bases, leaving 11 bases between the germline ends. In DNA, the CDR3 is TGTGCCAGTGAGGGCAGTTCCAAAAACATTCAGTACTTC. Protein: CASEGSSKNIQYF.

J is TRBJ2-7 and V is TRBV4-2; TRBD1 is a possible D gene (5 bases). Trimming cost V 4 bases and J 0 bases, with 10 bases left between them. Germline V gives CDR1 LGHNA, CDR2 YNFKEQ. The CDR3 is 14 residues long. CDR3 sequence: CASSPYRSSYEQYF. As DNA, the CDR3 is TGTGCCAGCAGCCCCTACAGGAGCTCCTACGAGCAGTACTTC.

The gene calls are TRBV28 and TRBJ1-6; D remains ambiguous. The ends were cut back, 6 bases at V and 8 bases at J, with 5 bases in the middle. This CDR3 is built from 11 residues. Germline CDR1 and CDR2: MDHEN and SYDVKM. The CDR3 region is CASSSYSPLHF. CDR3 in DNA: TGTGCCAGCAGCTCCTATTCACCCCTCCACTTT.

This chain's CDR3 is CASSDSVGEKSNQPQHF. CDR3 bases: TGTGCCAGCAGTGATAGCGTTGGGGAGAAAAGCAATCAGCCCCAGCATTTT. The chain carries TRBV6-4 and TRBJ1-5; D is unclear. V was clipped by 3 bases and J by 1 base, with 16 bases between them. This CDR3 is built from 17 residues. Germline CDR1 reads MRHNA; CDR2 reads SNTAGT.

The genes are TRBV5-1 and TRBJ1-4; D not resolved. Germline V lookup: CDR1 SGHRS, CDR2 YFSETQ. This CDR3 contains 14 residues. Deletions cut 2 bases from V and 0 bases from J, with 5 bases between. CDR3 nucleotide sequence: TGCGCCAGCAGCTTCGGAACAACTAATGAAAAACTGTTTTTT. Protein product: CASSFGTTNEKLFF.

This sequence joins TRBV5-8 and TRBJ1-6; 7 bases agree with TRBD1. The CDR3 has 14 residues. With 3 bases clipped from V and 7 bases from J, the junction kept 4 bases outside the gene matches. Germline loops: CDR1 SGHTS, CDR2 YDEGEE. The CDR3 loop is CASSWGQKNSPLHF. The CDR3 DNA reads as TGTGCCAGCAGCTGGGGACAGAAGAATTCACCCCTCCACTTT.